This T cell receptor beta chain was captured by sequencing in a study of identical twins. Study results and caveats: Carriage of fewer insertions was seen in abundant cord blood beta clonotypes, whereas memory repertoires showed none. Within monozygotic twins, out-of-frame TCR alpha sharing was underestimated by the models.

The CDR3 extends over 20 amino acids. V trimming: 5 bases; J trimming: 5 bases; junction bases outside the gene matches: 17. Germline values: CDR1 SGHAT, CDR2 FQNNGV. TCRdb recomputed calls from the 5' RACE reads with MiXCR, one row per CDR3 protein. The data contain hundreds of thousands of distinct CDR3 sequences, under 8.5% of them seen just once; the ten biggest clones take up 1.6%. This clonotype was observed a few times. Antigen unknown. These data were also reused for a study on yellow fever vaccine responses in identical twins. That report adds: Vaccine T cell responses of twins reportedly seemed partly convergent and partly personalized.

This receptor was taken from a young woman in good health. The sample consisted of PBMCs. This chain uses TRBV11-2 with TRBJ2-2, with 13 bases matching TRBD2. The CDR3 loop is CASSHLALPGLAGVTGELFF. The CDR3 bases are TGTGCCAGCAGCCACCTAGCCCTGCCCGGACTAGCGGGAGTTACCGGGGAGCTGTTTTTT.